The 20 T cell receptor beta chains given below trace back to one sample, sequenced in a study of cytomegalovirus exposure and HLA in healthy donors. 60 Vbeta and 13 Jbeta primers were used in PCR. TCRdb keeps only in-frame clones here, not all; method: immunoSEQ multiplex PCR. Seen here are approximately 200,000 clones, around 83% observed once, and the top ten hold approximately 1.5%. The sequencing sample was made of PBMCs. All receptors come from a girl aged 5-17 years in good health and CMV-seronegative.

This clone showed up just once. The chain couples TRBV5-1 to TRBJ1-1; D ambiguous. Germline V CDR1 and CDR2: SGHRS, YFSETQ. This CDR3 has 15 amino acids. V was trimmed by 3 bases and J by 0 bases, leaving 12 bases between them. The CDR3 DNA follows: TGCGCCAGCAGCTCGGGAGCTGTCATGAACACTGAAGCTTTCTTT. Its translation is CASSSGAVMNTEAFF. The entire variable domain, with the rest obtained from reference TRBV5-1 and TRBJ1-1, is as follows: KAGVTQTPRYLIKTRGQQVTLSCSPISGHRSVSWYQQTPGQGLQFLFEYFSETQRNKGNFPGRFSGRQFSNSRSEMNVSTLELGDSALYLCASSSGAVMNTEAFFGQGTRLTVV.

In its sample, this clone was seen a few times. The rearrangement joins TRBV2 to TRBJ2-2, with 8 bases that match TRBD1. The V gene end was trimmed by 11 bases and the J gene end by 5 bases; junction bases not matched to a gene: 13. Germline V CDR1 and CDR2: SNHLY, FYNNEI. The length of the CDR3 is 15 residues. This CDR3 reads CAGAQDRATTGELFF. The CDR3 DNA sequence: TGTGCCGGCGCGCAGGACAGGGCAACAACCGGGGAGCTGTTTTTT.

The rearrangement joins TRBV28 to TRBJ2-7; 8 bases are shared with TRBD2. The germline gives CDR1 MDHEN, CDR2 SYDVKM. This CDR3 contains 14 residues. Trimming took 5 bases from V and 3 from J; bases not matched to a gene: 6. The CDR3 DNA follows: TGTGCCAGCAGTCCCAGCGGGAGTTACTACGAGCAGTACTTC. Protein sequence: CASSPSGSYYEQYF.

The chain carries TRBV5-8 and TRBJ2-1; D unclear. V was clipped by 0 bases and J by 4 bases, with 11 bases between them. Germline-derived CDR1 and CDR2 are SGHTS and YDEGEE. The CDR3 loop spans 15 amino acids. The CDR3 region is CASSLGPGTYNEQFF. CDR3 coding DNA: TGTGCCAGCAGCTTGGGGCCAGGAACGTACAATGAGCAGTTCTTC.

This clone appeared a few times. The chain joins TRBV27 to TRBJ2-5; weak D call: TRBD2 (6 bases). CDR1 MNHEY and CDR2 SMNVEV come from the germline V gene (reference sequence). V was pared by 7 bases and J by 5 bases, with 17 bases between. The CDR3 spans 14 residues. Here the CDR3 DNA reads TGTGCCAGCAAGCGACTAGTAGGAGGGGAGACCCAGTACTTC. It specifies CASKRLVGGETQYF.

The gene calls are TRBV28 and TRBJ1-1, with D maybe TRBD1 (5 bases). The CDR3 runs 14 residues. Germline assignment: CDR1 MDHEN and CDR2 SYDVKM. V dropped 2 bases and J dropped 6 bases, with 13 bases sitting between them. CDR3 bases: TGTGCCAGCAGTTTAGGGGCGATCGGTTCTGAAGCTTTCTTT. Translated: CASSLGAIGSEAFF.

This sequence joins TRBV9 and TRBJ2-7; D not resolved. CDR3 size: 14 residues. Trimming cost V 0 bases and J 0 bases, with 7 bases left between them. Germline V gene lookup returns CDR1 SGDLS and CDR2 YYNGEE. The CDR3 bases are TGTGCCAGCAGCGTAGGAATAGACTCCTACGAGCAGTACTTC. It codes for CASSVGIDSYEQYF.

The chain uses TRBV4-1 and TRBJ2-1; 10 bases match TRBD2. Germline values: CDR1 MGHRA, CDR2 YSYEKL. Trimming took 0 bases from V and 9 from J; bases not matched to a gene: 11. This CDR3 has 17 amino acids. The CDR3 sequence is CASSQEPRIAGGVEQFF. CDR3 coding DNA: TGCGCCAGCAGCCAAGAACCCCGGATAGCGGGAGGTGTTGAGCAGTTCTTC.

The CDR3 loop is CASSFRGPYGYTF. In DNA, the CDR3 is TGTGCCAGCAGTTTTAGGGGTCCCTATGGCTACACCTTC. The chain employs TRBV27 and TRBJ1-2; possible D gene TRBD1, 5 bases. The germline CDR1 and CDR2 sequences are MNHEY and SMNVEV (reference sequence). V gave up 3 bases and J gave up 4 bases, with 9 bases separating them. The CDR3 loop spans 13 amino acids.

This clone was counted once. This chain joins TRBV27 and TRBJ1-1, with TRBD1 matching 7 bases. CDR1 and CDR2 (germline): MNHEY, SMNVEV (reference sequence). CDR3 size: 15 residues. Losses at the gene ends were 6 bases for V and 3 bases for J; bases not matched to a gene: 10. The CDR3 bases are TGTGCCAGCAGGCGACAGGGCATTAGGGACACTGAAGCTTTCTTT. This encodes CASRRQGIRDTEAFF.

The CDR3 nucleotides read TGTGCCAGCAGGGTTAAGGGGGCGGCATATGGCTACACCTTC. Translated: CASRVKGAAYGYTF. This sequence joins TRBV28 and TRBJ1-2; 7 bases are a match to TRBD1. The J segment lost 5 bases and the V segment lost 6 bases, leaving 9 bases of the junction unmatched. Germline assignment: CDR1 MDHEN and CDR2 SYDVKM. The CDR3 runs to 14 residues.

The chain is built from TRBV5-6 and TRBJ1-5, with D unresolved. From germline, CDR1 is SGHDT and CDR2 YYEEEE. This CDR3 is built from 16 residues. V lost 1 base and J 4 bases, leaving 15 bases between the germline ends. CDR3 coding DNA: TGTGCCAGCAGCTTGTTCTACAGAGATCAGAATCAGCCCCAGCATTTT. Its translation: CASSLFYRDQNQPQHF.

The V gene is TRBV7-9, the J gene TRBJ2-5; 9 nucleotides match TRBD1. The assigned J gene may be wrong: the sequence end matches TRBJ2-7 better. The germline CDR1 and CDR2 sequences are SEHNR and FQNEAQ (reference sequence). CDR3 length: 13 residues. The CDR3 reads CAIPGQGLYEQYF. The CDR3 region has the DNA TGTGCCATCCCGGGACAGGGACTTTACGAGCAGTACTTC.

The V gene is TRBV5-1, the J gene TRBJ1-2; 9 bases match TRBD1. J gave up 5 bases and V 0 bases, and 8 bases lay outside the gene matches. This CDR3 has 16 residues. Germline V CDR1 and CDR2: SGHRS, YFSETQ. CDR3 in DNA: TGCGCCAGCAGCTTGGCTGGGACAGGGACTTCATATGGCTACACCTTC. Translated, it gives CASSLAGTGTSYGYTF. Complete variable domain (other parts from reference TRBV5-1 and TRBJ1-2): KAGVTQTPRYLIKTRGQQVTLSCSPISGHRSVSWYQQTPGQGLQFLFEYFSETQRNKGNFPGRFSGRQFSNSRSEMNVSTLELGDSALYLCASSLAGTGTSYGYTFGSGTRLTVV.

This chain links TRBV9 with TRBJ2-2, with 9 bases matching TRBD1. Germline values: CDR1 SGDLS, CDR2 YYNGEE. The CDR3 runs 18 residues. V shed 2 bases and J 4 bases; nucleotides not matched to a gene: 12. The CDR3 nucleotides read TGTGCCAGCAGCGTGGGAACAGGGGGCAAATTGGTCACCGGGGAGCTGTTTTTT. Translating gives CASSVGTGGKLVTGELFF.

The chain employs TRBV15 and TRBJ2-6; 9 nucleotides match TRBD2. CDR1 and CDR2 from the germline V gene are LNHNV and YYDKDF (reference sequence). CDR3 size: 19 residues. V lost 3 bases to trimming and J lost 3 bases; unmatched junction nucleotides: 12. Here the CDR3 DNA reads TGTGCCACCAGCAGTGCGGGGGGGATCGGCGCTTTTGGGGCCAACGTCCTGACTTTC. This encodes CATSSAGGIGAFGANVLTF. The full variable domain, completed using reference TRBV15 and TRBJ2-6, is DAMVIQNPRYQVTQFGKPVTLSCSQTLNHNVMYWYQQKSSQAPKLLFHYYDKDFNNEADTPDNFQSRRPNTSFCFLDIRSPGLGDTAMYLCATSSAGGIGAFGANVLTFGAGSRLTVL.

This clone was recorded once. The chain couples TRBV5-1 to TRBJ2-1, with a possible D match to TRBD2 (6 bases). The CDR3 is made up of 15 amino acids. V lost 4 bases, J lost 0 bases, and 11 bases lay in between. The germline V gene has CDR1 SGHRS and CDR2 YFSETQ. CDR3 amino acids: CASSPGRSSYNEQFF. The CDR3 DNA is TGCGCCAGCAGCCCCGGGAGAAGCTCCTACAATGAGCAGTTCTTC.

The chain carries TRBV9 and TRBJ2-6; TRBD1 matches at 9 bases. The CDR3 extends over 18 amino acids. Germline loops: CDR1 SGDLS, CDR2 YYNGEE. Trimming cost V 3 bases and J 1 base; bases outside gene matches: 8. The chain's CDR3 is CASSATGQGTSGANVLTF. For the CDR3, the DNA is TGTGCCAGCAGCGCGACCGGACAGGGGACTTCTGGGGCCAACGTCCTGACTTTC. The complete variable domain, with remaining parts taken from reference TRBV9 and TRBJ2-6, reads DSGVTQTPKHLITATGQRVTLRCSPRSGDLSVYWYQQSLDQGLQFLIQYYNGEERAKGNILERFSAQQFPDLHSELNLSSLELGDSALYFCASSATGQGTSGANVLTFGAGSRLTVL.

The chain links TRBV6-6 to TRBJ2-2, with D maybe TRBD1 (6 bases). This CDR3 spans 16 amino acids. V was shortened by 6 bases and J by 0 bases, with 14 bases between the two germline ends. Germline V gene sequence: CDR1 MNHNY, CDR2 SVGAGI (reference sequence). CDR3 region: CASRLTRGANTGELFF. The CDR3 DNA reads TGTGCCAGCAGATTGACCAGGGGCGCGAACACCGGGGAGCTGTTTTTT.

The V gene is TRBV6-5, the J gene TRBJ2-5; 9 nucleotides match TRBD1. CDR3 length equals 15 residues. V was pared by 2 bases and J by 5 bases, with 6 bases of the junction left unmatched. CDR1 MNHEY and CDR2 SVGAGI come from the germline V gene. CDR3: CASSYGTGWLETQYF. Here the CDR3 DNA reads TGTGCCAGCAGTTACGGGACAGGGTGGCTGGAGACCCAGTACTTC.